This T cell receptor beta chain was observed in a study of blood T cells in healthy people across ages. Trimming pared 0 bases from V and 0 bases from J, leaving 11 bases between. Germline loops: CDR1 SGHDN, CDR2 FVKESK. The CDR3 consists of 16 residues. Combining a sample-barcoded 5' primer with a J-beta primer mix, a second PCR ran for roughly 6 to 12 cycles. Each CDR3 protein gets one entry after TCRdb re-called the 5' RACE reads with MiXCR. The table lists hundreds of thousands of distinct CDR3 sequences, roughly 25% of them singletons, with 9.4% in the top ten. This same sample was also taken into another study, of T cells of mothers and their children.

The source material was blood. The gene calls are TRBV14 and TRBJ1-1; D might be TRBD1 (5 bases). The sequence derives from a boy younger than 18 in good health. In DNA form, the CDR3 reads TGTGCCAGCAGCCAAGACGAGGGGACCATGAACACTGAAGCTTTCTTT. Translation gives CASSQDEGTMNTEAFF.